Below, one T cell receptor (beta chain) is given with its context. What it binds is not known. This sample is drawn from a study of siplizumab effects on memory and regulatory T cells. Whole-study results and caveats: Tracing alloreactive clones into unstimulated subsets worked for only a minor fraction of them.

TCRdb keeps only in-frame clones here, not all; method: immunoSEQ multiplex PCR. Among around 100,000 clones listed, more than 85% were seen once. CDR3 length: 16 residues. V gave up 5 bases and J gave up 6 bases; unmatched junction bases: 8. The V gene's germline CDR1 is SGHTA and CDR2 FQGNSA. The sequence was obtained from a human donor in good health. The chain employs TRBV7-2 and TRBJ2-2; TRBD1 agrees at 11 bases. The sample consisted of CD4+ T cells sorted from blood. In DNA form, the CDR3 reads TGTGCCAGCAGCGCTCCGGGACAGGGGGGTGCCGGGGAGCTGTTTTTT. Protein product: CASSAPGQGGAGELFF.